These 27 T cell receptor beta chains share one sample of origin, sequenced in a study of T-cell reconstitution after alpha-beta-depleted transplantation in children. A TCRbeta library incorporating unique molecular identifiers was prepared. MiXCR, run by TCRdb on the PCR reads, gives a single entry per CDR3 protein. The data show approximately 500,000 distinct CDR3 sequences, over 20% seen once. The source material was PBMCs, sampled before TCRalphabeta/CD19-depleted stem cell transplant. Every receptor here comes from a boy younger than two with Wiskott-Aldrich syndrome, due to receive a stem cell transplant.

Note on this clonotype: At one boundary the junction diverges from the germline segment, which might be a read error. The V call is TRBV3-1, the J call TRBJ2-3; a possible D gene is TRBD2 (6 bases). The CDR3 spans 15 residues. Germline CDR1 and CDR2: LGHDT and YNNKEL (reference sequence). CDR3: CASCQERGGTDTQYF. The CDR3 region has the DNA TGTGCCAGCTGCCAAGAACGCGGGGGCACAGATACGCAGTATTTT.

The gene calls are TRBV5-1 and TRBJ1-3, with D uncertain. The CDR3 totals 16 residues. V was pared by 4 bases and J by 0 bases, with 14 bases between. From germline, CDR1 is SGHRS and CDR2 YFSETQ. The CDR3 here is CASSTDPNLSGNTIYF. The CDR3 DNA reads as TGCGCCAGCAGCACGGACCCGAACCTCTCTGGAAACACCATATATTTT.

The chain couples TRBV5-1 to TRBJ1-6, with 8 bases matching TRBD1. This CDR3 comprises 15 residues. CDR1 and CDR2 from the germline V gene are SGHRS and YFSETQ. Trimming took 4 bases from V and 9 from J; bases not matched to a gene: 9. For the CDR3, the DNA is TGCGCCAGCAGCCCCCGGACAGGGCGGAGTTCACCCCTCCACTTT. Its protein is CASSPRTGRSSPLHF.

The chain recombines TRBV12-3 or TRBV12-4 with TRBJ2-1; 10 nucleotides match TRBD2. J gave up 6 bases and V 5 bases, and 10 bases lay outside the gene matches. The length of the CDR3 is 16 residues. The CDR3 loop reads CASSPGLAKWVNEQFF. CDR3 DNA: TGTGCCAGCAGTCCGGGACTAGCGAAATGGGTCAATGAGCAGTTCTTC.

The chain is built from TRBV30 and TRBJ2-1; 12 nucleotides agree with TRBD2. The germline V gene encodes CDR1 GTSNPN and CDR2 SVGIG (reference sequence). The CDR3 runs to 19 residues. J gave up 7 bases and V 4 bases, and 20 bases lay outside the gene matches. The CDR3 reads CAWTKESPPTSGSRNEQFF. The CDR3 DNA reads TGTGCCTGGACAAAAGAATCCCCTCCGACTAGCGGGAGTAGGAATGAGCAGTTCTTC.

This clonotype turned up a few times. The chain uses TRBV5-1 and TRBJ2-5; possible D gene TRBD2, 6 bases. Looked up from germline, CDR1 is SGHRS and CDR2 is YFSETQ. This CDR3 spans 16 amino acids. Trimming shortened V by 4 bases and J by 5 bases, and 21 bases separated the two germline ends. In DNA, the CDR3 is TGCGCCAGCAGCCTGGGTGGTGGCGGGACCTCCGAGACCCAGTACTTC. Translating it yields CASSLGGGGTSETQYF.

This clonotype was recorded a few times. The chain carries TRBV6-1 and TRBJ1-1; a possible D gene is TRBD1 (5 bases). Trimming cost V 4 bases and J 1 base, with 16 bases left between them. CDR1 is MNHNS, CDR2 SASEGT, per germline. The CDR3 contains 16 residues. This chain's CDR3 is CASSGPSRTRNTEAFF. The CDR3 DNA is TGTGCCAGCAGTGGGCCCTCCCGGACACGGAACACTGAAGCTTTCTTT.

The chain carries TRBV20-1 and TRBJ2-1; D unclear. This CDR3 has 11 residues. CDR1 is DFQATT, CDR2 SNEGSKA, per germline (reference sequence). V was cut by 5 bases and J by 6 bases, with 8 bases left in between. In DNA, the CDR3 is TGCAGTGCTGGTAACTTCAATGAGCAGTTCTTC. This encodes CSAGNFNEQFF.

This rearrangement joins TRBV10-3 to TRBJ1-1; TRBD1 agrees at 10 bases. The CDR3 spans 18 residues. CDR1 is ENHRY, CDR2 SYGVKD, per germline. J lost 4 bases, V lost 0 bases, and 11 bases had no gene match. The CDR3 loop reads CAISESPGTGVMSTEAFF. CDR3 DNA sequence: TGTGCCATCAGTGAGTCCCCCGGGACAGGGGTGATGAGCACTGAAGCTTTCTTT.

The chain employs TRBV5-1 and TRBJ2-4, with 7 positions matching TRBD2. The CDR3 covers 17 residues. CDR1 and CDR2 from the germline V gene are SGHRS and YFSETQ. The trim removed 4 bases at V and 0 bases at J, leaving 10 bases unmatched. The CDR3 nucleotides read TGCGCCAGCAGCGGCGGGGGTGGAGACGTAGCCAAAAACATTCAGTACTTC. Its translation: CASSGGGGDVAKNIQYF.

This clonotype was recorded a few times. The J gene is TRBJ2-1, the V gene TRBV7-9; D is unclear. The CDR3 length is 12 residues. V was clipped by 4 bases and J by 15 bases, with 16 bases between them. Germline CDR1 reads SEHNR; CDR2 reads FQNEAQ (reference sequence). CDR3 sequence: CASSSFIPGPFF. The CDR3 nucleotides are TGTGCCAGCAGCTCTTTTATCCCAGGACCGTTCTTC.

The chain uses TRBV20-1 and TRBJ2-5, with a tentative D call TRBD1 (6 bases). The V gene's germline CDR1 is DFQATT and CDR2 SNEGSKA (reference sequence). V was trimmed by 6 bases and J by 5 bases, leaving 10 bases between them. This CDR3 is built from 11 residues. The chain's CDR3 is CSARQEETQYF. The CDR3 DNA follows: TGCAGTGCCCGACAGGAGGAGACCCAGTACTTC.

The chain links TRBV29-1 to TRBJ2-1, with 7 bases matching TRBD1. Germline CDR1 is SQVTM and CDR2 is ANQGSEA. J was trimmed by 4 bases and V by 6 bases; bases with no gene match: 12. The CDR3 extends over 15 amino acids. The DNA for the CDR3 is TGCAGCGTGGCTCCCGACAGGGTGATTTACAATGAGCAGTTCTTC. It encodes CSVAPDRVIYNEQFF.

This clonotype showed up many times. The chain joins TRBV12-3 or TRBV12-4 to TRBJ2-7; no reliable D call. CDR3 size: 13 residues. V gave up 3 bases and J gave up 2 bases, with 8 bases separating them. CDR3 loop: CASSFGGPYEQYF. The DNA for the CDR3 is TGTGCCAGCAGTTTCGGCGGTCCCTACGAGCAGTACTTC.

There are a few counts of this clonotype. The chain carries TRBV29-1 and TRBJ2-7; 10 bases fit TRBD1. Germline CDR1 and CDR2: SQVTM and ANQGSEA. The CDR3 covers 13 residues. V dropped 4 bases and J dropped 2; count of bases not matched to a gene: 2. CDR3 residues: CSVGTGGAYEQYF. The CDR3 DNA reads TGCAGCGTTGGGACAGGGGGGGCCTACGAGCAGTACTTC.

This clonotype occurred a few times. CDR3 bases: TGCAGTGGGGAGACTAGCGCTAGTGAGCAGTTCTTC. This codes for CSGETSASEQFF. The rearrangement links TRBV20-1 to TRBJ2-1; the match to TRBD2 covers 8 bases. The germline gives CDR1 DFQATT, CDR2 SNEGSKA (reference sequence). J was trimmed by 9 bases and V by 7 bases; bases with no gene match: 8. The CDR3 runs to 12 residues.

As for this clonotype: The junction differs from germline at one of its ends, possibly a read error. This rearrangement joins TRBV10-2 to TRBJ2-4, with 9 bases fitting TRBD1. Germline CDR1 WSHSY, CDR2 SAAADI. The length of the CDR3 is 18 residues. CDR3 protein: CASGSSPGQGLAKNIQYF. The CDR3 DNA is TGTGCCAGCGGGTCTAGTCCGGGACAGGGACTAGCCAAAAACATTCAGTACTTC.

The chain carries TRBV6-1 and TRBJ2-7; the D is unclear. Germline values: CDR1 MNHNS, CDR2 SASEGT. There are 13 residues in the CDR3. The V end lost 7 bases, the J end lost 7 bases, and 17 bases lay between the germline ends. The CDR3 is CASMPDPVGEQYF. The CDR3, as DNA: TGTGCCAGCATGCCCGACCCGGTGGGGGAGCAGTACTTC.

This clonotype was found a few times. The CDR3 here is CASSRWSYEQYF. Written as DNA, the CDR3 is TGTGCCAGCAGCCGTTGGTCCTACGAGCAGTACTTC. The V call is TRBV3-1, the J call TRBJ2-7; D is unresolved. The CDR3 length is 12 residues. V was pared by 4 bases and J by 1 base, with 5 bases between. Per the germline V gene, CDR1 is LGHDT and CDR2 is YNNKEL (reference sequence).

The gene calls are TRBV27 and TRBJ2-5; D perhaps matches TRBD1 (6 bases). Trimming left V 3 bases short and J 2 bases short, with 16 bases between. Germline CDR1 is MNHEY and CDR2 is SMNVEV (reference sequence). The CDR3 is made up of 16 amino acids. CDR3: CASSFRHGTRQETQYF. CDR3 sequence (DNA): TGTGCCAGCAGTTTCCGCCACGGGACACGACAAGAGACCCAGTACTTC.

The J gene is TRBJ2-2, the V gene TRBV6-5; TRBD1 matches at 9 bases. The CDR3 extends over 14 amino acids. V shed 2 bases, J shed 6 bases, and the junction held 1 base outside the gene matches. CDR1 is MNHEY, CDR2 SVGAGI, per germline. The CDR3 loop reads CASSYTGGPGELFF. CDR3 DNA sequence: TGTGCCAGCAGTTACACAGGGGGCCCCGGGGAGCTGTTTTTT.

V is TRBV12-3 or TRBV12-4 and J is TRBJ2-3; D is undetermined. There are 14 residues in the CDR3. The V gene lost 2 bases and the J gene lost 4 bases, with 10 bases spanning the gap. The CDR3 nucleotides read TGTGCCAGCAGTTTATTTGCAGGACCAGATACGCAGTATTTT. It is translated as CASSLFAGPDTQYF.

V usage is TRBV19 and J usage is TRBJ1-5; D unclear. The CDR3 runs to 14 residues. The V gene's germline CDR1 is LNHDA and CDR2 SQIVND (reference sequence). The ends were cut back, 2 bases at V and 3 bases at J, with 8 bases in the middle. In DNA form, the CDR3 reads TGTGCCAGTAGTATATCACAGACCAATCAGCCCCAGCATTTT. Amino acids: CASSISQTNQPQHF.

This clonotype was found a few times. V gene TRBV11-2 combines with J gene TRBJ2-7; no firm D call. V dropped 5 bases and J dropped 9 bases, with 11 bases sitting between them. This CDR3 is built from 11 residues. Germline CDR1 is SGHAT and CDR2 is FQNNGV. The CDR3 loop is CASSPGGVQYF. The CDR3 DNA reads as TGTGCCAGCAGCCCCGGTGGGGTGCAGTACTTC.

This rearrangement joins TRBV18 to TRBJ2-1; TRBD2 matches 9 bases. With V trimmed by 6 bases and J by 3 bases, 6 bases remained unmatched. CDR1 and CDR2 (germline): KGHSH, LQKENI. The CDR3 spans 15 residues. For the CDR3, the DNA is TGTGCCAGCTCCCCTAGCGGGGTCAACTACAATGAGCAGTTCTTC. Encoded protein: CASSPSGVNYNEQFF.

Concerning this clonotype itself: A junction end diverges from the germline sequence, so it may reflect a read error. The CDR3 protein is CASRGVTGYKQYF. Here the CDR3 DNA reads TGTGCCAGCAGAGGAGTGACAGGCTACAAGCAGTACTTC. The rearrangement uses TRBV6-1 and TRBJ2-7; a weak D match, TRBD1 (6 bases). The germline CDR1 and CDR2 sequences are MNHNS and SASEGT. The CDR3 has 13 amino acids.

This chain uses TRBV3-1 with TRBJ2-3, with TRBD1 matching 9 bases. From germline, CDR1 is LGHDT and CDR2 YNNKEL (reference sequence). Trimming took 4 bases from V and 5 from J; bases not matched to a gene: 4. The CDR3 extends over 14 amino acids. The CDR3 region is CASSLDRGVDTQYF. The DNA for the CDR3 is TGTGCCAGCAGCCTGGACAGGGGAGTAGATACGCAGTATTTT.